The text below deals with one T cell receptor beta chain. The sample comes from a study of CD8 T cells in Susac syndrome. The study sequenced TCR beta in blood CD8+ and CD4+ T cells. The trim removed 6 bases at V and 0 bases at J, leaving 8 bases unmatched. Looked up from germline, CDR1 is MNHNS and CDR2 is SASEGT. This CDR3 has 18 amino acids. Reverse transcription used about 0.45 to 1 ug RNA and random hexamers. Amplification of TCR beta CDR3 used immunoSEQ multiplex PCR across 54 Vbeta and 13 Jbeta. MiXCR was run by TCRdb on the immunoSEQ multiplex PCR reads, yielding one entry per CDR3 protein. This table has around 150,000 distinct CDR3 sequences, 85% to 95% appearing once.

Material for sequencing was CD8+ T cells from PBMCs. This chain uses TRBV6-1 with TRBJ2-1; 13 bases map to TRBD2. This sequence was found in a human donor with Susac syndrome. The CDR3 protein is CASRPTSGRVSSYNEQFF. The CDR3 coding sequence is TGTGCCAGCAGACCAACTAGCGGGAGGGTTAGCTCCTACAATGAGCAGTTCTTC.